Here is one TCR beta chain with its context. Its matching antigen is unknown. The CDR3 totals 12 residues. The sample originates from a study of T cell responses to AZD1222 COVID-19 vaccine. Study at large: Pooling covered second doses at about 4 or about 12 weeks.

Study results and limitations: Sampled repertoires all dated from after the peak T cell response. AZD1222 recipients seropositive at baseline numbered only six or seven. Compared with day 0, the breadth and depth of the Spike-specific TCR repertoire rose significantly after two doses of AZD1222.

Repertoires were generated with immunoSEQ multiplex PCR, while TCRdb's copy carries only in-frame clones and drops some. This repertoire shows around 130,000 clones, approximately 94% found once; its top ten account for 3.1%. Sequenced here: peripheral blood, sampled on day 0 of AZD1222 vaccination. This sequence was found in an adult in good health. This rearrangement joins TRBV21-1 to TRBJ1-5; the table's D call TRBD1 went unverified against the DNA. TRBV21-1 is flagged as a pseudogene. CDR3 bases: TGTGCCAGCAGCAGCTACTACAGGACCCAGCATTTT. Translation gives CASSSYYRTQHF.